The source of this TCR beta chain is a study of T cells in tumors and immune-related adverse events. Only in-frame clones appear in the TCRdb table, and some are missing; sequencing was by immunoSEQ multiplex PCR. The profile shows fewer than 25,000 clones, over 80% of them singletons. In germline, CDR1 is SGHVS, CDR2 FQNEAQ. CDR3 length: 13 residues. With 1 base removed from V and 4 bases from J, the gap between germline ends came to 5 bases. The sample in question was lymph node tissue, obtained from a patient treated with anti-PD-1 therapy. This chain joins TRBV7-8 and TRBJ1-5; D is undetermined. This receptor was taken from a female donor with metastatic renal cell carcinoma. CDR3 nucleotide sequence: TGTGCCAGCAGCTTAGATCCGAATCAGCCCCAGCATTTT. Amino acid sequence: CASSLDPNQPQHF.